The sequence of this T cell receptor (beta chain) was determined in a study of T-cell reconstitution after alpha-beta-depleted transplantation in children. To note about this clonotype: Its antigen is not known.

TCRbeta library construction was performed incorporating unique molecular identifiers. Using its own MiXCR run on the PCR reads, TCRdb lists one record per CDR3 protein. The sample has under 250,000 distinct CDR3 sequences; roughly 7.1% are singletons. Study results and caveats: T cells produced anew were the main source of T-cell counts and diversity one year after transplant. TCRbeta diversity was high at day 60 in some patients (a result of surviving recipient T cells and thymic progenitors). Several hundred rapidly expanded clones from non-depleted graft cells reportedly supplied alpha-beta T cells about two months post-transplant.

CDR1 and CDR2 (germline): DFQATT, SNEGSKA (reference sequence). Trimming stripped 3 bases from V and 1 base from J, with 9 bases between. There are 14 residues in the CDR3. This rearrangement joins TRBV20-1 to TRBJ2-2, with D perhaps matching TRBD1 (5 bases). This material consisted of PBMCs, taken before TCRalphabeta/CD19-depleted stem cell transplant. This TCR came from a boy aged 2 to 9 with acute lymphoblastic leukemia, due to receive a stem cell transplant. CDR3 in amino acids: CSARFRVNTGELFF. CDR3 bases: TGCAGTGCTAGGTTCAGGGTGAACACCGGGGAGCTGTTTTTT.